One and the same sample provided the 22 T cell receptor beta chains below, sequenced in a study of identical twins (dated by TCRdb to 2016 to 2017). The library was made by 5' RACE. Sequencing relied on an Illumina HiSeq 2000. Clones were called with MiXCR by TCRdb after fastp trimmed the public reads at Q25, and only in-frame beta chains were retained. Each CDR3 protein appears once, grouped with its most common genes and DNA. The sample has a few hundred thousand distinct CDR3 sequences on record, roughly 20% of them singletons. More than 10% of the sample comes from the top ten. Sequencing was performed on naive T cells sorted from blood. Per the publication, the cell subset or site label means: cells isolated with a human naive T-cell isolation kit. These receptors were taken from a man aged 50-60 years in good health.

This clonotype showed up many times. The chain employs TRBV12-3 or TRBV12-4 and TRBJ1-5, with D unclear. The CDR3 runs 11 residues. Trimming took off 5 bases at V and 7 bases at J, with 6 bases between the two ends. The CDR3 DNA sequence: TGTGCCAGCAGTGCAACACAGCCCCAGCATTTT. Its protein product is CASSATQPQHF.

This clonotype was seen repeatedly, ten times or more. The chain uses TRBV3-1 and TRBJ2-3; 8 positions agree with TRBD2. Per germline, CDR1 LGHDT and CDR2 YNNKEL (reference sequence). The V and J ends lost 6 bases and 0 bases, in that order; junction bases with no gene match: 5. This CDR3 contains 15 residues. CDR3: CASRTGTSSTDTQYF. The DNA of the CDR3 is TGTGCCAGCAGAACCGGGACTAGTAGCACAGATACGCAGTATTTT.

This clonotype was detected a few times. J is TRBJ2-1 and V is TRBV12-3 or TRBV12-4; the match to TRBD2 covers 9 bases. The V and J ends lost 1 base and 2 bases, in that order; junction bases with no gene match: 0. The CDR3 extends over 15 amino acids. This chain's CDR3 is CASSLGTSAYNEQFF. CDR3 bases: TGTGCCAGCAGTTTAGGGACTAGCGCCTACAATGAGCAGTTCTTC.

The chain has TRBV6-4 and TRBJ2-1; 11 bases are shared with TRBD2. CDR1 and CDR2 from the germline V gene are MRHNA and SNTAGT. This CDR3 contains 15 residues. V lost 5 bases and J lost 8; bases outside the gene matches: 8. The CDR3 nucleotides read TGTGCCAGCAGTCCAACTAGCGGGAGTGGCTATGAGCAGTTCTTC. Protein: CASSPTSGSGYEQFF.

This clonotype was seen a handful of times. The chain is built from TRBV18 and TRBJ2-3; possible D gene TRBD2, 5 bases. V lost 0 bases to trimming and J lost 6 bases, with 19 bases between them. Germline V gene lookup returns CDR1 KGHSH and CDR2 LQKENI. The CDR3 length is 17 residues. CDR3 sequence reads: CASSPPRGSPRADTQYF. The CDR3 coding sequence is TGTGCCAGCTCACCACCCCGGGGAAGCCCGCGGGCCGATACGCAGTATTTT. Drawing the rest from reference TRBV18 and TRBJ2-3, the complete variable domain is NAGVMQNPRHLVRRRGQEARLRCSPMKGHSHVYWYRQLPEEGLKFMVYLQKENIIDESGMPKERFSAEFPKEGPSILRIQQVVRGDSAAYFCASSPPRGSPRADTQYFGPGTRLTVL.

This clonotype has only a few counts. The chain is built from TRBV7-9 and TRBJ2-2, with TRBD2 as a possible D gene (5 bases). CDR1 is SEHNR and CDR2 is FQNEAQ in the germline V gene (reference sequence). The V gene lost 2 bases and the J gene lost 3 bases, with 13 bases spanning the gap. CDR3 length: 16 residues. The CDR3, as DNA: TGTGCCAGCAGCTTACCCGGGGTAGCCGACACCGGGGAGCTGTTTTTT. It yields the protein CASSLPGVADTGELFF.

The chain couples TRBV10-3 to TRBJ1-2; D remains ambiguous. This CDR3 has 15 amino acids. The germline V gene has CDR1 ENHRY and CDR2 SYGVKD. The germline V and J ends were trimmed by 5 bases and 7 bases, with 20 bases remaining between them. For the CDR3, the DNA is TGTGCCATCAGTACGAAGGGTCTCGAGGGTGGTGGCTACACCTTC. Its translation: CAISTKGLEGGGYTF.

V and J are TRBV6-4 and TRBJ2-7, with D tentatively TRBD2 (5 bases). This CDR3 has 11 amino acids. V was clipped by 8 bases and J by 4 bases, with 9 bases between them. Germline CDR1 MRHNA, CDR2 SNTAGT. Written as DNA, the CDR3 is TGTGCCAGCGGACTGAGTTACGAGCAGTACTTC. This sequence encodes CASGLSYEQYF.

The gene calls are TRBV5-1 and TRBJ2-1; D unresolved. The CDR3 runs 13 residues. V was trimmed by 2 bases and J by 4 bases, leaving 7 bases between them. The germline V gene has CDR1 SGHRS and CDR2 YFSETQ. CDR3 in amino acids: CASSFDSYNEQFF. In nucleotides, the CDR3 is TGCGCCAGCAGCTTTGACTCTTACAATGAGCAGTTCTTC.

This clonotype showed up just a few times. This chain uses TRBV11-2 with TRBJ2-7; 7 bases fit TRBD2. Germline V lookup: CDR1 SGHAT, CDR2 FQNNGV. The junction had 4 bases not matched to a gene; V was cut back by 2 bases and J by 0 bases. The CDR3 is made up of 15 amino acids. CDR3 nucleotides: TGTGCCAGCAGCTTATATTCGGGAGGCTCCTACGAGCAGTACTTC. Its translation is CASSLYSGGSYEQYF.

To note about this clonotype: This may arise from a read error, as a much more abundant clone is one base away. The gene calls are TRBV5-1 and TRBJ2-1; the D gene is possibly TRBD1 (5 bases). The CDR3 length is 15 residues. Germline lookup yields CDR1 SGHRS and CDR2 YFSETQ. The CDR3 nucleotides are TGCGCCAGCAGCTTGGCGGCAGGGCCCTACCATGAGCAGTTCTTC. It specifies CASSLAAGPYHEQFF.

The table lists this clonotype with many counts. In DNA, the CDR3 is TGCAGCGTTGAATTCACAGATACGCAGTATTTT. It yields the protein CSVEFTDTQYF. This chain joins TRBV29-1 and TRBJ2-3, with D unclear. Germline lookup yields CDR1 SQVTM and CDR2 ANQGSEA. The CDR3 spans 11 residues. Trimming shortened V by 2 bases and J by 2 bases, and 2 bases separated the two germline ends.

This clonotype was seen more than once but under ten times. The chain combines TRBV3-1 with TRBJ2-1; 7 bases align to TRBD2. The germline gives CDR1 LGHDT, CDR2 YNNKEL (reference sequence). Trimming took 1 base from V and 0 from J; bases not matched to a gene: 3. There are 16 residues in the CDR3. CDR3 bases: TGTGCCAGCAGCCAAGTGGGGGGGAGCTCCTACAATGAGCAGTTCTTC. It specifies CASSQVGGSSYNEQFF.

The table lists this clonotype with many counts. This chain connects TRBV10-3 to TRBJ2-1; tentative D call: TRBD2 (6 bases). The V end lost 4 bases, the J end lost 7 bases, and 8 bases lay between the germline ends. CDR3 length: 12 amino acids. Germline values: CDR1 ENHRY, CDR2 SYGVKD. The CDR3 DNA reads TGTGCCATCAGTGTCGGGACTAATGAGCAGTTCTTC. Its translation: CAISVGTNEQFF.

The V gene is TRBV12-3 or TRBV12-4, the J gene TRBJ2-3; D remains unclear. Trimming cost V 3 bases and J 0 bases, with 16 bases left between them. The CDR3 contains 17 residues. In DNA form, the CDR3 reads TGTGCCAGCAGTTTCTCCCCTCGCAGAAGTAGCACAGATACGCAGTATTTT. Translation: CASSFSPRRSSTDTQYF.

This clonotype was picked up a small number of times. Here the CDR3 reads CASSAGLGGQETQYF. Written as DNA, the CDR3 is TGTGCCAGCAGCGCGGGACTAGGTGGGCAAGAGACCCAGTACTTC. V and J are TRBV9 and TRBJ2-5; TRBD2 aligns across 8 bases. This CDR3 is built from 15 residues. The ends lost 3 bases at V and 2 bases at J; junction bases unmatched: 6. Germline V CDR1 and CDR2: SGDLS, YYNGEE.

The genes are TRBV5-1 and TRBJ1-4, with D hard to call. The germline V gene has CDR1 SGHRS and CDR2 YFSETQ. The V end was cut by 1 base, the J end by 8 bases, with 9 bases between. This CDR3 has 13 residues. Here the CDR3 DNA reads TGCGCCAGCAGCTTGTGGGGTTCGGAAAAACTGTTTTTT. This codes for CASSLWGSEKLFF.

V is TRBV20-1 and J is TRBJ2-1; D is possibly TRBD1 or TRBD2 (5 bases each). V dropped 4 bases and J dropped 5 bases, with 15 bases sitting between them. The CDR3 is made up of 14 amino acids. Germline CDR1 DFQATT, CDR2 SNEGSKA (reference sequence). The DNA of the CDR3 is TGCAGTGCTACCGGGGCCCAAAAAGACAATGAGCAGTTCTTC. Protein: CSATGAQKDNEQFF.

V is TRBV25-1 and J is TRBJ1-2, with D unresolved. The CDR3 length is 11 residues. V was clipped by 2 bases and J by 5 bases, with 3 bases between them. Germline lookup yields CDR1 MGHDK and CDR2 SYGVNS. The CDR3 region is CASSELYGYTF. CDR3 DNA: TGTGCCAGCAGTGAACTTTATGGCTACACCTTC.

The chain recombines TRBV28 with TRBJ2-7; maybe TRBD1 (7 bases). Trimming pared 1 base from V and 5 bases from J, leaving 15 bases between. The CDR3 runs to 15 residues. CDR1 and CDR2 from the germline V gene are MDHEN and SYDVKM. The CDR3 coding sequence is TGTGCCAGCAGTTTATCCCGGGCAGGGGGGAACGAGCAGTACTTC. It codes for CASSLSRAGGNEQYF.

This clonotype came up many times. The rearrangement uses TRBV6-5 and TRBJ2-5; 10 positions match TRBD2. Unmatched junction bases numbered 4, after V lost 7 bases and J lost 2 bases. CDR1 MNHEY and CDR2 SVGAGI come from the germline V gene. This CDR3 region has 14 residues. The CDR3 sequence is CASISSGGQETQYF. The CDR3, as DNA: TGTGCCAGCATTTCTAGCGGGGGACAAGAGACCCAGTACTTC.

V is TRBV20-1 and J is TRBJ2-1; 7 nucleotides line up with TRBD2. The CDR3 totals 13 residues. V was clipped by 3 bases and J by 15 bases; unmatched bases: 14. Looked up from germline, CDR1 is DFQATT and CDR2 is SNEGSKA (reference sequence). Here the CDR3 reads CSASLGSRREWFF. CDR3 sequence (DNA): TGCAGTGCTAGTCTAGGTAGTAGGCGGGAGTGGTTCTTC.